This T cell receptor beta chain was sequenced in a study of T cells in Graves' hyperthyroidism and ophthalmopathy. Study conclusions and caveats: Most thyroid-expanded clonotypes above 0.001 were also found in blood.

The length of the CDR3 is 10 residues. Trimming pared 3 bases from V and 10 bases from J, leaving 9 bases between. Germline V gene lookup returns CDR1 SQVTM and CDR2 ANQGSEA. Hyperthyroidism patients were newly diagnosed, had disease duration under 2 months, and were aged 18 to 65 years. Worth noting for this clonotype: The antigen remains undetermined.

Researchers took RNA transcripts and amplified the TCR beta CDR3 regions from them. A set of HTBI primers served as the primers for a first-round RT-PCR of the TCR CDR3. MiXCR, run by TCRdb on the multiplex PCR reads, gives a single entry per CDR3 protein. Of 530,000 or so distinct CDR3 sequences listed, about 43% were seen once; the top ten hold approximately 7.5%. Specimen: peripheral blood or thyroid tissue (not recorded which). The gene calls are TRBV29-1 and TRBJ1-2; D is perhaps TRBD1 (5 bases). The TCR sequence derives from a woman between 18 and 30 years old with Graves' hyperthyroidism. CDR3: CSVELGDYTF. Written as DNA, the CDR3 is TGCAGCGTTGAGCTGGGGGACTACACCTTC.